Below, 7 T cell receptor beta chains from the same sample are listed, as sequenced in a study of blood T cell repertoires in COVID-19. Data came from immunoSEQ multiplex PCR; TCRdb stores just in-frame clones and leaves some out. The table shows some 73,000 clones, with around 85% occurring only once. The sequenced material came from peripheral blood. The receptor set was obtained from a man aged 45-60 years with COVID-19, enrolled during active disease.

The chain couples TRBV7-9 to TRBJ2-7; D gene unclear. The CDR3 covers 16 residues. Looked up from germline, CDR1 is SEHNR and CDR2 is FQNEAQ (reference sequence). Trimming took 2 bases from V and 2 from J, leaving 16 bases between them. CDR3 region: CASSLKPLPRPYEQYF. CDR3 in DNA: TGTGCCAGCAGCTTAAAGCCCTTGCCCCGTCCCTACGAGCAGTACTTC. Combining the CDR3 with reference TRBV7-9 and TRBJ2-7 gives the whole variable domain DTGVSQNPRHKITKRGQNVTFRCDPISEHNRLYWYRQTLGQGPEFLTYFQNEAQLEKSRLLSDRFSAERPKGSFSTLEIQRTEQGDSAMYLCASSLKPLPRPYEQYFGPGTRLTVT.

This chain links TRBV5-4 with TRBJ1-4; 7 bases line up with TRBD1. J lost 6 bases, V lost 3 bases, and 8 bases had no gene match. The CDR3 is 15 residues long. Per the germline V gene, CDR1 is SGHNT and CDR2 is YYREEE (reference sequence). The CDR3 sequence is CASSSTGDKYEKLFF. The DNA for the CDR3 is TGTGCCAGCAGCTCTACAGGGGATAAATATGAAAAACTGTTTTTT.

The J gene is TRBJ2-7, the V gene TRBV6-5; 11 bases align to TRBD1. CDR3 length equals 15 residues. V gave up 7 bases and J gave up 6 bases; unmatched junction bases: 11. Per germline, CDR1 MNHEY and CDR2 SVGAGI. The DNA for the CDR3 is TGTGCCAGCACCAGGAACCCCGGGACAGGGGGCGAGCAGTACTTC. It encodes CASTRNPGTGGEQYF.

The chain is built from TRBV16 and TRBJ1-6, with D maybe TRBD1 (6 bases). The CDR3 loop spans 15 amino acids. The V and J ends lost 6 bases and 10 bases respectively, with 19 bases between them. Germline loops: CDR1 KGHSY, CDR2 FQNENV. In DNA, the CDR3 is TGTGCCAGCAGAGTGGAACAGGGTTCGGGATCACCCCTCCACTTT. Encoded protein: CASRVEQGSGSPLHF.

V and J are TRBV6-5 and TRBJ1-1; D unclear. The CDR3 has 14 amino acids. Trimming took 0 bases from V and 2 from J, leaving 7 bases between them. Germline-derived CDR1 and CDR2 are MNHEY and SVGAGI. The CDR3 loop is CASSYSGRNTEAFF. The CDR3, as DNA: TGTGCCAGCAGTTACTCGGGCCGCAACACTGAAGCTTTCTTT.

This chain joins TRBV10-2 and TRBJ2-5; D may be TRBD2 (6 bases). Trimming pared 8 bases from V and 1 base from J, leaving 11 bases between. The CDR3 length is 13 residues. Germline CDR1 and CDR2: WSHSY and SAAADI. The CDR3 reads CASEGGAQETQYF. The CDR3 DNA sequence: TGCGCCAGCGAGGGCGGGGCCCAAGAGACCCAGTACTTC.

The J gene is TRBJ2-2, the V gene TRBV5-1; the D gene is possibly TRBD2 (5 bases). Germline lookup yields CDR1 SGHRS and CDR2 YFSETQ. There are 15 residues in the CDR3. Trimming removed 0 bases from V and 4 bases from J, with 10 bases in between. The CDR3 region has the DNA TGCGCCAGCAGCTTGGCGGTAGGAGGCACCGGGGAGCTGTTTTTT. Translation: CASSLAVGGTGELFF.